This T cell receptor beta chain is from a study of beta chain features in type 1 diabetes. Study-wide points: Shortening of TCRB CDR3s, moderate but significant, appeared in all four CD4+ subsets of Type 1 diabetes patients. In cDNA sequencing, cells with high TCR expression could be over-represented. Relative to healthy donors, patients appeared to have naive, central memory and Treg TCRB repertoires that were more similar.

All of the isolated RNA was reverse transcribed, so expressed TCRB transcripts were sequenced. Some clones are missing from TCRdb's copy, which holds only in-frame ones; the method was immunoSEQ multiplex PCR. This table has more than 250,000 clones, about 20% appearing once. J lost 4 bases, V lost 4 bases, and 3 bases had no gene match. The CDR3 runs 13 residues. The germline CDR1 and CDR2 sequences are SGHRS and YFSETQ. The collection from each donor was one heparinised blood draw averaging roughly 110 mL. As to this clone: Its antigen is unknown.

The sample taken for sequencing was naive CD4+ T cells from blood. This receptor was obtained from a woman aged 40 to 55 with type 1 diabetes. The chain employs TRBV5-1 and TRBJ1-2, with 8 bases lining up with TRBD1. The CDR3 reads CASSQGQVYGYTF. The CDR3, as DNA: TGCGCCAGCAGCCAGGGACAGGTCTATGGCTACACCTTC.